The TCR beta chain under discussion was sequenced for a study of T cell responses to AZD1222 COVID-19 vaccine listed by TCRdb under 2021. Notes on the research overall: AZD1222 recipients with second doses at about 4 weeks or about 12 weeks were pooled, because spike-specific TCR depth and breadth did not differ between schedules. Enrollment into the trials was organized by age into subgroups of 18-55, 56-69 and 70-plus years, and those subgroups contained roughly 150, 30 and 60 TCR-sequenced participants, respectively. A total of 230 to 250 trial participants underwent TCR sequencing, of whom some 210 received two doses of AZD1222 and about 25 received two doses of the MenACWY control vaccine.

Including the terminal cysteine and phenylalanine, the CDR3 comprises 16 residues. Left in the record is the CDR3 DNA by itself, 48 bases read in frame from the first base. The germline V gene gives CDR1 as MGHRA and CDR2 as YSYEKL. Germline trimming: 3 bases from V, 1 base from J; junction bases outside gene matches: 2. The CDR3 regions of human TCRbeta chains were analyzed by immunosequencing. The authors' pipeline ran thus. Repertoire TCRs were matched against a reference library of SARS-CoV-2-specific TCRs generated with the MIRA antigen-specificity platform. Breadth was defined as the fraction of unique TCRs that were SARS-CoV-2-associated. Depth was defined as the fraction of total T cells that were SARS-CoV-2-associated. Using the MIRA data, each spike-specific TCR was assigned both to the spike region to which the TCR was reactive and to a CD4 or CD8 class. Log10-transformed breadth and depth values were compared by one-way ANOVA with Sidak's multiple comparisons tests. TCRdb re-hosts the immuneACCESS table, in-frame sequences only. Its copies lack some clones; in the studies checked, an unresolved V gene accounts for under half of them, and the cause for the rest is not known. The V and J calls and clone size are taken from that table; D and trimming were inferred from the DNA. Counted in this sample were 55,000 to 85,000 clones; over 80% of them appeared once. Roughly 9.8% of the sample comes from the top ten.

Concerning this clone itself: Its antigen remains unidentified. No much larger clone exists at a distance of one base, and base qualities are not known.

The meaning of the sample's time point label: baseline before first vaccination. Vaccinee samples were obtained from the UK trials COV001 and COV002, which included a single-blind randomized controlled phase 2/3 trial of AZD1222 (ChAdOx1 nCoV-19) in healthy adults. For TCRbeta chain sequencing, PBMC samples were collected from trial participants at day 0 and at day 28 after the second dose. The full study reports these points: In the small 56-69-year group, the increase in depth fell short of significance, most likely because of low power. Because no samples from the day 14 peak response were available, repertoires could be characterized only after the peak T cell response. Participants were mostly white British, with more females than males. The authors suggested clonal diversity may have been underestimated. Only five to seven AZD1222 recipients were SARS-CoV-2 seropositive at baseline, limiting conclusions about previously exposed vaccinees. After two AZD1222 doses, both the breadth and the depth of spike-specific TCRs were significantly higher than at day 0 and than in MenACWY recipients. The whole spike protein was spanned by vaccine-associated CD4 TCRs, and dominant responses were seen in regions 160-218 and 743-854. Nearly half of unique spike-specific TCRs reportedly recognized epitopes outside regions mutated in the B.1.351 and B.1.1.7 variants.

The specimen comprised peripheral blood, sampled on day 0 of AZD1222 vaccination. The receptor was derived from an adult in good health. The chain uses TRBV4-1 and TRBJ1-3; TRBD1 aligns with 11 central bases. The CDR3 region: CASSQGTGGSGNTIYF. The DNA sequence reads TGCGCCAGCAGCCAGGGGACAGGGGGGTCTGGAAACACCATATATTTT.